This TCR beta chain was recorded in a study of long-term antiretroviral therapy in people with HIV. Study-wide results and caveats: Clonal populations expanded prior to ART predominated within the repertoire at all time points.

Runs used v3.0 of the immunoSEQ assay and were done at survey level. The repertoire was sequenced with immunoSEQ multiplex PCR; TCRdb's copy has only in-frame clones and lacks some. There are almost 30,000 clones in the sample; about 94% occur only once, and 5.5% to 7% lies in the top ten. As regards this clone: Its matching antigen is unknown.

This CDR3 has 20 amino acids. Trimming at V came to 0 bases and at J to 0 bases, leaving 8 bases not matched to a gene. The germline V gene has CDR1 SGHAT and CDR2 FQNNGV. The source is a middle-aged woman with HIV. Material: unsorted PBMCs, obtained approximately 6.3 years after starting antiretroviral therapy. This chain uses TRBV11-2 with TRBJ2-2; TRBD2 aligns across 12 bases. The chain's CDR3 is CASSLEFGLAGFPNTGELFF. The CDR3 nucleotides are TGTGCCAGCAGCTTAGAGTTCGGACTAGCGGGGTTCCCGAACACCGGGGAGCTGTTTTTT. The full variable domain, rest sourced from reference TRBV11-2 and TRBJ2-2, is EAGVAQSPRYKIIEKRQSVAFWCNPISGHATLYWYQQILGQGPKLLIQFQNNGVVDDSQLPKDRFSAERLKGVDSTLKIQPAKLEDSAVYLCASSLEFGLAGFPNTGELFFGEGSRLTVL.